One and the same sample provided the 10 T cell receptor beta chains below, sequenced in a study of blood T cell repertoires in COVID-19. TCRdb keeps only in-frame clones here, not all; method: immunoSEQ multiplex PCR. The table records approximately 240,000 clones, roughly 84% of them present only once. Sequencing used peripheral blood. These receptors were obtained from a woman aged 40 to 55 with active or convalescent COVID-19.

The V and J genes are TRBV30 and TRBJ2-1; 12 positions match TRBD2. J lost 2 bases, V lost 1 base, and 0 bases had no gene match. The CDR3 runs 15 residues. The germline CDR1 and CDR2 sequences are GTSNPN and SVGIG (reference sequence). The CDR3 sequence: CAWSGTSGAYNEQFF. The CDR3 DNA is TGTGCCTGGAGTGGGACTAGCGGGGCCTACAATGAGCAGTTCTTC.

The chain links TRBV10-1 to TRBJ2-3, with D maybe TRBD1 (5 bases). The V end was cut by 0 bases, the J end by 2 bases, with 12 bases between. Germline loops: CDR1 WNHNN, CDR2 SYGVQD (reference sequence). The CDR3 contains 16 residues. Here the CDR3 reads CASSESLGADTDTQYF. CDR3 nucleotides: TGCGCCAGCAGTGAGTCCCTAGGGGCAGACACAGATACGCAGTATTTT.

This clone was seen once. V is TRBV28 and J is TRBJ2-7; 7 nucleotides align to TRBD2. Trimming took 3 bases from V and 0 from J; bases not matched to a gene: 5. The CDR3 has 15 amino acids. In germline, CDR1 is MDHEN, CDR2 SYDVKM. This CDR3 is CASSFLQRDSYEQYF. The CDR3, as DNA: TGTGCCAGCAGTTTCCTCCAGCGGGACTCCTACGAGCAGTACTTC.

The chain employs TRBV14 and TRBJ2-1; the match to TRBD2 covers 7 bases. The germline V gene encodes CDR1 SGHDN and CDR2 FVKESK. The CDR3 is made up of 18 amino acids. V dropped 2 bases and J dropped 1; count of bases not matched to a gene: 11. The CDR3 DNA sequence: TGTGCCAGCAGCCAAACCCAAAGCGGGGCGCGGTCCTACAATGAGCAGTTCTTC. Translating it yields CASSQTQSGARSYNEQFF.

This sequence joins TRBV5-1 and TRBJ1-5; 10 positions agree with TRBD1. The CDR3 extends over 14 amino acids. With 3 bases clipped from V and 7 bases from J, the junction kept 4 bases outside the gene matches. Per germline, CDR1 SGHRS and CDR2 YFSETQ. CDR3 DNA: TGCGCCAGCAGCTATGGGGACAGGGGCCAGCCCCAGCATTTT. Its translation is CASSYGDRGQPQHF.

This clone has a handful of counts. The rearrangement uses TRBV19 and TRBJ1-2, with TRBD1 as a possible D gene (6 bases). Germline CDR1 and CDR2: LNHDA and SQIVND (reference sequence). This CDR3 spans 15 amino acids. Trimming removed 6 bases from V and 1 base from J, with 15 bases in between. This chain's CDR3 is CASRLGDTINYGYTF. The CDR3 region has the DNA TGTGCCAGTAGATTAGGGGACACGATTAACTATGGCTACACCTTC.

The CDR3: CASSYLRTGGAYGYTF. In DNA form, the CDR3 reads TGTGCCAGCAGTTACTTGAGGACAGGGGGAGCCTATGGCTACACCTTC. The chain employs TRBV6-5 and TRBJ1-2, with 10 bases lining up with TRBD1. V gave up 1 base and J gave up 4 bases; unmatched junction bases: 6. This CDR3 spans 16 amino acids. Germline CDR1 MNHEY, CDR2 SVGAGI.

The J gene is TRBJ1-1, the V gene TRBV15; TRBD1 matches at 11 bases. The CDR3 totals 16 residues. The junction had 7 bases not matched to a gene; V was cut back by 5 bases and J by 2 bases. The germline V gene encodes CDR1 LNHNV and CDR2 YYDKDF (reference sequence). CDR3 coding DNA: TGTGCCACCAGCCCCAGGGACAGGGGGAGTAACACTGAAGCTTTCTTT. Protein product: CATSPRDRGSNTEAFF.

This clone was seen only a few times. The rearrangement links TRBV10-3 to TRBJ1-2; 7 bases match TRBD1. Germline V gives CDR1 ENHRY, CDR2 SYGVKD. V lost 8 bases and J lost 8; bases outside the gene matches: 11. The CDR3 runs to 13 residues. Written as DNA, the CDR3 is TGTGCCATCCAAGGGGGTAGACAGGGCGGCTACACCTTC. Translation gives CAIQGGRQGGYTF.

DNA of the CDR3: TGCGCCAGCAGCCTGAGGACTAGCGGGGGTTATGTATACGAGCAGTACTTC. This gives the protein CASSLRTSGGYVYEQYF. The chain combines TRBV4-1 with TRBJ2-7; 13 bases line up with TRBD2. The length of the CDR3 is 17 residues. The J segment lost 4 bases and the V segment lost 4 bases, leaving 10 bases of the junction unmatched. CDR1 is MGHRA and CDR2 is YSYEKL in the germline V gene.